This T cell receptor beta chain was found in a study of blood T cell repertoires in COVID-19. As for the study in general: The origin of the acute and convalescent COVID-19 samples was the United States, Italy and Spain. T cells, B-cell-depleted T cells, or PBMCs supplied cDNA or gDNA.

In its sample, this clone was seen a few times. The method was immunoSEQ multiplex PCR; TCRdb's version includes in-frame clones alone and lacks a portion of them. The table has 200,000 or so clones, 88% seen once. The V end was cut by 5 bases, the J end by 2 bases, with 10 bases between. This CDR3 spans 14 amino acids. Germline lookup yields CDR1 SGHTA and CDR2 FQGNSA. The receptor comes from a woman in her sixties or seventies with acute or convalescent COVID-19. The specimen sequenced was peripheral blood. This chain connects TRBV7-2 to TRBJ1-5; perhaps TRBD1 as D (5 bases). DNA of the CDR3: TGTGCCAGCAGCCGCGGGGCTGGCAATCAGCCCCAGCATTTT. It yields the protein CASSRGAGNQPQHF.